This TCR beta chain was profiled in a study of cytomegalovirus exposure and HLA in healthy donors. General study findings and limits: TCR beta V- and J-gene trimming, according to a later analysis, was linked to a missense DCLRE1C variant. Productive status was seen about 90% or about 30% of the time for most TCR beta V segments in an earlier analysis.

V was cut by 6 bases and J by 6 bases, with 11 bases left in between. The V gene's germline CDR1 is SGHTA and CDR2 FQGTGA. This CDR3 has 13 amino acids. In regard to this clone: What it binds is not known.

A multiplex PCR was run with 60 Vbeta primers and 13 Jbeta primers. Repertoires were generated with immunoSEQ multiplex PCR, while TCRdb's copy carries only in-frame clones and drops some. The sample carries 95,000 to 100,000 clones, approximately 80% recorded once. The sample taken for sequencing was PBMCs. The chain employs TRBV7-3 and TRBJ2-2; tentative D call: TRBD2 (6 bases). The receptor was derived from a female donor in good health and CMV-seronegative. In nucleotides, the CDR3 is TGTGCCAGCAGTAGCGGAGGGTCCGGGGAGCTGTTTTTT. This gives the protein CASSSGGSGELFF.